This is a list of T cell receptor beta chains from one sample in a study of shared clonotypes between healthy human individuals. This table comes from immunoSEQ multiplex PCR, and its TCRdb copy is limited to in-frame clones, with some not included. Of millions of clones in the sample, about 95% are singletons; the top ten hold approximately 1.2%. The sequencing input was naive CD8+ T cells sorted from blood. These receptor sequences come from a man aged 18 to 35 in good health. CDR3s include the opening cysteine and the closing phenylalanine or tryptophan. Some rows mark clone size as missing; the rest say once, few, many or name a class of expanded clone.

- TRBV27 CASSLTSGSYNEQFF
few TRBV29-1 CSVEALFAFF
once TRBV28 CASSPDRDSYNEQFF
few TRBV19 CASSIDLDDNQPQHF
- TRBV6-1 CASSEFVEPNYGYTF
- TRBV2 CASEGQGRNYGYTF
- TRBV27 CASSLGTNGYDEQYF
- TRBV5-1 CASSLRQGAKNEQFF
- TRBV9 CASSPWGQGAVEQYF
- TRBV29-1 CSVVGADYEQYF
- TRBV10-2 CASSEGTGGSYEQYF
- TRBV6-5 CASSSMGELFF
- TRBV11-2 CASSVPGTTFNEQFF
- TRBV28 CASSWEKGGWDEQYF
- TRBV28 CASSLLAGGLTDTQYF
- TRBV13 CASSPSGEPYEQYF
- TRBV5-6 CASSLGYTYEQYF
- TRBV7-2 CASSLGGVSYEQYF
- TRBV5-6 CASSFGGARTDTQYF
- TRBV7-9 CASSLRVPVYNEQFF
- TRBV11-2 CASSVHRGLYNEQFF
- TRBV4-1 CASSQEAGSYEQYF
- TRBV2 CASSSSGSDTGELFF
- TRBV6-5 CASSYNTNNYGYTF
- TRBV4-3 CASSQDGSTYNEQFF
- TRBV28 CASSHGSGGPYEQYF
- TRBV13 CASSRPPGEEERGYGYTF
- TRBV9 CASSVGGGSYNEQFF
- TRBV28 CASSPSPGTGEKLFF
few TRBV7-9 CASSFGSGFSNQPQHF
- TRBV15 CATSRETGLNEKLFF
- TRBV5-1 CASSMWTFAGEQYF
- TRBV19 CASSRTPDQPQHF
- TRBV6-5 CASSESGGGWYEQYF
- TRBV7-9 CASSFGQGMGNQPQHF
- TRBV11-3 CASSRHSPNYEQYF
- TRBV5-4 CASSSRDGFPIF
- TRBV4-1 CASSQEGGNGYTF
- TRBV10-1 CASSESREYQETQYF
- TRBV6-5 CASAEGASPYEQYF